These T cell receptor beta chains were read from a single sample in a study of beta chain features in type 1 diabetes. The data were produced by immunoSEQ multiplex PCR, yet TCRdb's version contains in-frame clones alone and is incomplete. This repertoire shows 250,000 to 350,000 clones, around 15% found once; its top ten account for 6.7%. The specimen was central memory CD4+ T cells from blood. These receptors all stem from a man aged 30-40 years in good health. CDR3s include the opening cysteine and the closing phenylalanine or tryptophan. A D gene is named only where the DNA matches it firmly. The size field is filled for only some rows; it gives once, few, many or a size class.

d_call: TRBD2
v_call: TRBV6-5
clone_size: -
j_call: TRBJ2-1
cdr3_aa: CASSPREADEQFF
cdr3_nt: TGTGCCAGCAGCCCGCGGGAGGCGGATGAGCAGTTCTTC

d_call: -
v_call: TRBV18
clone_size: -
j_call: TRBJ2-7
cdr3_aa: CASSPRRGYEQYF
cdr3_nt: TGTGCCAGCTCACCCCGCCGGGGCTACGAGCAGTACTTC

d_call: -
v_call: TRBV11-2
clone_size: -
j_call: TRBJ2-5
cdr3_aa: CASSLVARGETQYF
cdr3_nt: TGTGCCAGCAGCTTAGTGGCGCGCGGGGAGACCCAGTACTTC

d_call: -
v_call: TRBV27
clone_size: few
j_call: TRBJ1-5
cdr3_aa: CASSWDSNQPQHF
cdr3_nt: TGTGCCAGCAGTTGGGACAGCAATCAGCCCCAGCATTTT

d_call: TRBD2
v_call: TRBV10-3
clone_size: few
j_call: TRBJ2-5
cdr3_aa: CAISAGTSLFVETQYF
cdr3_nt: TGTGCCATCAGTGCCGGGACTAGTCTTTTTGTGGAGACCCAGTACTTC

d_call: -
v_call: TRBV6-5
clone_size: few
j_call: TRBJ2-1
cdr3_aa: CASSPQGDSNEQFF
cdr3_nt: TGTGCCAGCAGTCCACAGGGTGATAGCAATGAGCAGTTCTTC

d_call: -
v_call: TRBV4-1
clone_size: few
j_call: TRBJ2-1
cdr3_aa: CASSQSALLYNEQFF
cdr3_nt: TGCGCCAGCAGCCAATCCGCCCTACTCTACAATGAGCAGTTCTTC

d_call: TRBD2
v_call: TRBV7-2
clone_size: few
j_call: TRBJ2-5
cdr3_aa: CASSRKTSGSLSPQETQYF
cdr3_nt: TGTGCCAGCAGCAGAAAGACTAGCGGGAGCCTTTCTCCCCAAGAGACCCAGTACTTC

d_call: -
v_call: TRBV10-1
clone_size: -
j_call: TRBJ2-3
cdr3_aa: CASSESMTGSGYSTDTQYF
cdr3_nt: TGCGCCAGCAGTGAGTCGATGACGGGTAGCGGATATAGCACAGATACGCAGTATTTT

d_call: -
v_call: TRBV7-8
clone_size: -
j_call: TRBJ1-1
cdr3_aa: CASSLGGSTEAFF
cdr3_nt: TGTGCCAGCAGCTTGGGGGGGAGCACTGAAGCTTTCTTT

d_call: TRBD1
v_call: TRBV5-4
clone_size: few
j_call: TRBJ1-2
cdr3_aa: CASSQDRNYGYTF
cdr3_nt: TGTGCCAGCAGCCAGGACAGGAACTATGGCTACACCTTC

d_call: -
v_call: TRBV9
clone_size: few
j_call: TRBJ1-1
cdr3_aa: CASSVRGSGTEAFF
cdr3_nt: TGTGCCAGCAGCGTAAGGGGGTCGGGAACTGAAGCTTTCTTT

d_call: -
v_call: TRBV6-1
clone_size: -
j_call: TRBJ1-5
cdr3_aa: CASRREGGYGQPQHF
cdr3_nt: TGTGCCAGCCGAAGAGAGGGGGGGTACGGTCAGCCCCAGCATTTT

d_call: TRBD1
v_call: TRBV11-3
clone_size: -
j_call: TRBJ2-5
cdr3_aa: CASSHGTEETQYF
cdr3_nt: TGTGCCAGCAGCCACGGGACAGAAGAGACCCAGTACTTC

d_call: -
v_call: TRBV4-1
clone_size: -
j_call: TRBJ2-6
cdr3_aa: CASSQDRVYTVLTF
cdr3_nt: TGCGCCAGCAGCCAAGATCGGGTCTACACCGTCCTGACTTTC

d_call: -
v_call: TRBV2
clone_size: -
j_call: TRBJ1-3
cdr3_aa: CASRADRISGNTIYF
cdr3_nt: TGTGCCAGCAGAGCCGACAGAATCTCTGGAAACACCATATATTTT

d_call: TRBD1
v_call: TRBV6-1
clone_size: few
j_call: TRBJ1-6
cdr3_aa: CAIRGTDSGPLHF
cdr3_nt: TGTGCCATCAGGGGGACCGACTCGGGGCCCCTCCACTTT

d_call: -
v_call: TRBV11-2
clone_size: -
j_call: TRBJ1-2
cdr3_aa: CASSLDSYGYTF
cdr3_nt: TGTGCCAGCAGCTTAGATAGCTATGGCTACACCTTC

d_call: -
v_call: TRBV5-6
clone_size: -
j_call: TRBJ2-6
cdr3_aa: CASSLDRGRGGANVLTF
cdr3_nt: TGTGCCAGCAGCTTGGATCGGGGCCGCGGTGGGGCCAACGTCCTGACTTTC

d_call: -
v_call: TRBV7-8
clone_size: few
j_call: TRBJ2-7
cdr3_aa: CASSLGQPYEQYF
cdr3_nt: TGTGCCAGCAGCTTAGGGCAGCCCTACGAGCAGTACTTC

d_call: -
v_call: TRBV5-4
clone_size: -
j_call: TRBJ2-2
cdr3_aa: CASSQTGELFF
cdr3_nt: TGTGCCAGCAGCCAGACCGGGGAGCTGTTTTTT

d_call: -
v_call: TRBV5-4
clone_size: many
j_call: TRBJ1-5
cdr3_aa: CASSLGQGNDQPQHF
cdr3_nt: TGCGCCAGCAGCCTTGGGCAGGGGAACGATCAGCCCCAGCATTTT

d_call: -
v_call: TRBV6-6
clone_size: few
j_call: TRBJ2-2
cdr3_aa: CATAGGLMDTGELFF
cdr3_nt: TGTGCCACTGCGGGTGGTCTTATGGACACCGGGGAGCTGTTTTTT

d_call: TRBD1
v_call: TRBV5-6
clone_size: -
j_call: TRBJ1-2
cdr3_aa: CASSLSSQGAPTF
cdr3_nt: TGTGCCAGCAGCCTTTCCTCTCAGGGGGCGCCCACCTTC

d_call: -
v_call: TRBV11-3
clone_size: -
j_call: TRBJ1-2
cdr3_aa: CASSFRPITRIYGYTF
cdr3_nt: TGTGCCAGCAGCTTCCGGCCAATTACACGAATCTATGGCTACACCTTC

d_call: -
v_call: TRBV7-2
clone_size: -
j_call: TRBJ1-1
cdr3_aa: CASSHSGRSWYTEAFF
cdr3_nt: TGTGCCAGCAGCCACAGCGGCAGGTCGTGGTACACTGAAGCTTTCTTT

d_call: -
v_call: TRBV6-1
clone_size: few
j_call: TRBJ1-2
cdr3_aa: CASSAPGQIYGYTF
cdr3_nt: TGTGCCAGCAGTGCCCCCGGGCAGATATATGGCTACACCTTC

d_call: TRBD2
v_call: TRBV11-2
clone_size: -
j_call: TRBJ2-5
cdr3_aa: CASSLAGGVETQYF
cdr3_nt: TGTGCCAGCAGCCTAGCGGGAGGAGTGGAGACCCAGTACTTC

d_call: -
v_call: TRBV28
clone_size: -
j_call: TRBJ1-5
cdr3_aa: CASSLTGQPQHF
cdr3_nt: TGTGCCAGCAGTTTAACCGGTCAGCCCCAGCATTTT

d_call: -
v_call: TRBV7-6
clone_size: -
j_call: TRBJ2-7
cdr3_aa: CASRRDGTYEQYF
cdr3_nt: TGTGCCAGTCGAAGGGACGGAACCTACGAGCAGTACTTC

d_call: TRBD2
v_call: TRBV6-5
clone_size: few
j_call: TRBJ2-1
cdr3_aa: CASSFGTRSEQFF
cdr3_nt: TGTGCCAGCAGTTTCGGGACTAGAAGTGAGCAGTTCTTC

d_call: -
v_call: TRBV27
clone_size: few
j_call: TRBJ2-2
cdr3_aa: CASSFGAGGELFF
cdr3_nt: TGTGCCAGCAGTTTCGGGGCAGGCGGGGAGCTGTTTTTT

d_call: TRBD1
v_call: TRBV5-1
clone_size: -
j_call: TRBJ1-1
cdr3_aa: CASSSTGSGGTEAFF
cdr3_nt: TGCGCCAGCAGCTCGACAGGGAGCGGAGGCACTGAAGCTTTCTTT

d_call: TRBD2
v_call: TRBV2
clone_size: -
j_call: TRBJ2-1
cdr3_aa: CASSGLAATNEQFF
cdr3_nt: TGTGCCAGCAGTGGACTAGCGGCGACCAATGAGCAGTTCTTC

d_call: -
v_call: TRBV5-1
clone_size: few
j_call: TRBJ2-3
cdr3_aa: CASSSRLQGSDTQYF
cdr3_nt: TGCGCCAGCAGCTCTAGGTTACAGGGATCAGATACGCAGTATTTT

d_call: -
v_call: TRBV15
clone_size: few
j_call: TRBJ1-5
cdr3_aa: CATSGTLHQPQHF
cdr3_nt: TGTGCCACCAGCGGGACACTTCATCAGCCCCAGCATTTT

d_call: -
v_call: TRBV6-6
clone_size: -
j_call: TRBJ2-2
cdr3_aa: CASSYTGRNTGELFF
cdr3_nt: TGTGCCAGCAGTTACACCGGTCGAAACACCGGGGAGCTGTTTTTT

d_call: -
v_call: TRBV19
clone_size: few
j_call: TRBJ1-2
cdr3_aa: CASSIGGRANYGYTF
cdr3_nt: TGTGCCAGTAGTATAGGGGGAAGGGCAAACTATGGCTACACCTTC

d_call: -
v_call: TRBV7-2
clone_size: many
j_call: TRBJ2-3
cdr3_aa: CASSPLAGGSTDTQYF
cdr3_nt: TGTGCCAGCAGCCCTCTGGCAGGCGGGAGCACAGATACGCAGTATTTT

d_call: -
v_call: TRBV5-1
clone_size: -
j_call: TRBJ2-5
cdr3_aa: CASGQLGDETQYF
cdr3_nt: TGCGCCAGCGGGCAATTGGGAGACGAGACCCAGTACTTC

d_call: -
v_call: TRBV5-1
clone_size: -
j_call: TRBJ1-5
cdr3_aa: CASSLGVGNQPQHF
cdr3_nt: TGCGCCAGCAGCCTGGGAGTGGGCAATCAGCCCCAGCATTTT

d_call: -
v_call: TRBV29-1
clone_size: -
j_call: TRBJ2-1
cdr3_aa: CSVGQGSYNEQFF
cdr3_nt: TGCAGCGTTGGCCAGGGTTCCTACAATGAGCAGTTCTTC

d_call: TRBD1
v_call: TRBV6-1
clone_size: -
j_call: TRBJ1-5
cdr3_aa: CASRQGASNQPQHF
cdr3_nt: TGTGCCAGCCGACAGGGGGCCTCCAATCAGCCCCAGCATTTT

d_call: -
v_call: TRBV9
clone_size: -
j_call: TRBJ2-7
cdr3_aa: CASSLVGAGEQYF
cdr3_nt: TGTGCCAGCAGCTTGGTGGGGGCTGGCGAGCAGTACTTC

d_call: -
v_call: TRBV5-1
clone_size: -
j_call: TRBJ1-3
cdr3_aa: CASSLRSSGNTIYF
cdr3_nt: TGCGCCAGCAGCTTAAGGAGCTCTGGAAACACCATATATTTT

d_call: -
v_call: TRBV11-3
clone_size: -
j_call: TRBJ2-3
cdr3_aa: CASSVTSGGLVTDTQYF
cdr3_nt: TGTGCCAGCAGCGTAACTTCTGGGGGCCTGGTCACAGATACGCAGTATTTT

d_call: -
v_call: TRBV10-2
clone_size: -
j_call: TRBJ2-5
cdr3_aa: CASRKPQGQETQYF
cdr3_nt: TGCGCCAGCAGAAAACCACAGGGCCAAGAGACCCAGTACTTC

d_call: -
v_call: TRBV7-8
clone_size: few
j_call: TRBJ1-6
cdr3_aa: CASSEVRNSPLHF
cdr3_nt: TGTGCCAGCAGCGAAGTTAGGAATTCACCCCTCCACTTT

d_call: -
v_call: TRBV7-2
clone_size: -
j_call: TRBJ1-2
cdr3_aa: CASSLGRSSYTF
cdr3_nt: TGTGCCAGCAGCTTAGGCAGGTCTAGCTACACCTTC

d_call: -
v_call: TRBV7-2
clone_size: few
j_call: TRBJ1-3
cdr3_aa: CASSFDVSGNTIYF
cdr3_nt: TGTGCCAGCAGCTTCGACGTCTCTGGAAACACCATATATTTT

d_call: -
v_call: TRBV7-8
clone_size: few
j_call: TRBJ2-1
cdr3_aa: CASSLEVWVLDRGNEQFF
cdr3_nt: TGTGCCAGCAGCTTAGAGGTTTGGGTACTAGATCGTGGAAATGAGCAGTTCTTC

d_call: -
v_call: TRBV2
clone_size: -
j_call: TRBJ2-2
cdr3_aa: CASRAALGELFF
cdr3_nt: TGTGCCAGCAGGGCAGCTTTGGGGGAGCTGTTTTTT

d_call: -
v_call: TRBV12-5
clone_size: -
j_call: TRBJ2-3
cdr3_aa: CASLAPNTDTQYF
cdr3_nt: TGTGCTAGTCTTGCACCGAACACAGATACGCAGTATTTT

d_call: -
v_call: TRBV27
clone_size: many
j_call: TRBJ1-2
cdr3_aa: CASSTRGGESYGYTF
cdr3_nt: TGTGCCAGCAGTACCCGGGGAGGGGAATCCTATGGCTACACCTTC